A selection of T cell receptor beta chains follows, all from one sample in a study of PD-L1 blockade in urothelial cancer. Sequencing was performed with immunoSEQ multiplex PCR; in TCRdb, only in-frame clones are kept and a portion is missing. The table has about 39,000 clones, 90% to 95% seen once. The material was PBMCs, obtained around atezolizumab (anti-PD-L1) treatment. The source of these receptors is a woman aged 55-69 years with urothelial cancer. Each CDR3 is given with its conserved first and last residue. D genes are given only for firm matches. Where a row states a size, it is once, few, many or the class of an expanded clone; other rows omit it.

>TRBD1|TRBJ2-7|.|TRBV28
CASKLTGAPYEQYF
TGTGCCAGCAAACTGACAGGGGCCCCCTACGAGCAGTACTTC
>.|TRBJ2-7|.|TRBV5-6
CASSTRQLSSYEQYF
TGTGCCAGCAGCACCCGACAACTTAGCTCCTACGAGCAGTACTTC
>.|TRBJ1-2|.|TRBV7-3
CASSFGTGGGYTF
TGTGCCAGCAGCTTCGGGACGGGGGGTGGCTACACCTTC
>TRBD1|TRBJ2-1|.|TRBV7-8
CASSLVSGGYNEQFF
TGTGCCAGCAGCTTAGTATCAGGGGGCTACAATGAGCAGTTCTTC
>.|TRBJ2-3|once|TRBV5-1
CASSLAGGRPDTQYF
TGCGCCAGCAGCTTGGCAGGAGGGAGACCAGATACGCAGTATTTT
>.|TRBJ2-3|.|TRBV4-2
CASSLGGATDTQYF
TGTGCCAGCAGCCTAGGGGGGGCGACAGATACGCAGTATTTT
>TRBD2|TRBJ2-2|.|TRBV19
CASSKVWHRGGSGELFF
TGTGCCAGTAGTAAGGTCTGGCACCGGGGGGGCAGTGGGGAGCTGTTTTTT
>TRBD1|TRBJ1-1|.|TRBV11-2
CASSPRTGVNTEAFF
TGTGCCAGCAGCCCGCGGACAGGGGTGAACACTGAAGCTTTCTTT
>TRBD2|TRBJ2-7|once|TRBV4-1
CASSQWGTSGRNEQYF
TGCGCCAGCAGCCAATGGGGAACTAGCGGGAGGAACGAGCAGTACTTC
>TRBD1|TRBJ2-2|.|TRBV7-2
CASSPGTGGGVGELFF
TGTGCCAGCAGTCCGGGGACAGGGGGCGGGGTCGGGGAGCTGTTTTTT
>.|TRBJ2-2|.|TRBV19
CASSIFPASGELFF
TGTGCCAGTAGTATCTTCCCAGCGTCCGGGGAGCTGTTTTTT
>.|TRBJ1-3|.|TRBV7-6
CASSLDRGSGNTIYF
TGTGCCAGCAGCTTAGATCGAGGATCTGGAAACACCATATATTTT
>TRBD1|TRBJ2-3|.|TRBV9
CASSRGQGARGTQYF
TGTGCCAGCAGCAGGGGACAGGGGGCGCGAGGTACGCAGTATTTT
>TRBD1|TRBJ2-6|.|TRBV19
CASSIEGAPAGANVLTF
TGTGCCAGTAGTATTGAGGGGGCGCCGGCTGGGGCCAACGTCCTGACTTTC
>TRBD2|TRBJ2-3|.|TRBV5-4
CASSVQASGRGSTDTQYF
TGTGCCAGCAGCGTCCAGGCTAGCGGGAGGGGGAGCACAGATACGCAGTATTTT
>.|TRBJ2-1|.|TRBV27
CASSTNFREQFF
TGTGCCAGCAGTACTAATTTCCGGGAGCAGTTCTTC
>.|TRBJ2-5|.|TRBV30
CAWSPRGSRQETQYF
TGTGCCTGGAGTCCGAGAGGGTCGCGACAAGAGACCCAGTACTTC
>.|TRBJ2-7|.|TRBV13
CASSLTGERYEQYF
TGTGCCAGCAGCTTAACGGGAGAACGATACGAGCAGTACTTC
>.|TRBJ2-7|.|TRBV11-3
CASSFAGNEQYF
TGTGCCAGCAGCTTCGCAGGGAACGAGCAGTACTTC
>TRBD2|TRBJ2-2|.|TRBV4-1
CASSGGLAGGANTGELFF
TGCGCCAGCAGCGGAGGACTAGCGGGAGGAGCGAACACCGGGGAGCTGTTTTTT
>TRBD1|TRBJ1-2|.|TRBV15
CATSSRSTGGYGYTF
TGTGCCACCAGCAGCCGTTCGACAGGGGGCTATGGCTACACCTTC
>TRBD1|TRBJ2-2|once|TRBV18
CASSPDRGRAGELFF
TGTGCCAGCTCACCCGACAGGGGGCGCGCCGGGGAGCTGTTTTTT
>TRBD2|TRBJ2-7|once|TRBV5-1
CASSLEGSSGARSYEQYF
TGCGCCAGCAGCTTGGAGGGGTCTAGCGGGGCTAGATCCTACGAGCAGTACTTC
>TRBD2|TRBJ2-1|once|TRBV4-1
CASSRSRTSGTVSSYNEQFF
TGCGCCAGCAGCCGGTCTAGGACTAGCGGGACCGTGAGCTCCTACAATGAGCAGTTCTTC
>TRBD2|TRBJ2-1|.|TRBV7-9
CASSEGLVYEQFF
TGTGCCAGCAGCGAGGGACTAGTTTATGAGCAGTTCTTC
>TRBD1|TRBJ1-1|.|TRBV28
CASSLAGGRSDTEAFF
TGTGCCAGCAGTTTGGCAGGGGGCAGGTCGGACACTGAAGCTTTCTTT
>TRBD2|TRBJ2-1|.|TRBV27
CASSLLASGRASNEQFF
TGTGCCAGCAGTTTACTTGCTAGCGGGAGGGCTTCCAATGAGCAGTTCTTC
>TRBD1|TRBJ2-1|.|TRBV7-3
CASSPPGQGIGNEQFF
TGTGCCAGCAGCCCGCCGGGACAGGGGATCGGCAATGAGCAGTTCTTC
>TRBD2|TRBJ2-3|.|TRBV9
CASSPQTSGYTDTQYF
TGTGCCAGCAGCCCCCAGACTAGCGGCTACACAGATACGCAGTATTTT
>.|TRBJ2-3|.|TRBV28
CASTPGAARDTQYF
TGTGCCAGCACACCAGGGGCGGCCCGGGATACGCAGTATTTT
>TRBD2|TRBJ2-1|once|TRBV7-9
CASSPPGLAGGNEQFF
TGTGCCAGCAGCCCCCCCGGACTAGCGGGCGGGAATGAGCAGTTCTTC
>.|TRBJ1-2|once|TRBV19
CASSILNYGYTF
TGTGCCAGTAGTATCCTGAACTATGGCTACACCTTC
>TRBD2|TRBJ2-1|.|TRBV29-1
CSVVSGRVQNNEQFF
TGCAGCGTAGTTAGCGGGAGGGTCCAAAACAATGAGCAGTTCTTC
>.|TRBJ2-3|.|TRBV11-2
CASRRDHGDTQYF
TGTGCCAGCAGGCGGGACCACGGGGATACGCAGTATTTT
>TRBD2|TRBJ2-7|few|TRBV4-3
CASSQEGGTTYEQYF
TGCGCCAGCAGCCAAGAAGGCGGGACTACCTACGAGCAGTACTTC
>.|TRBJ2-2|.|TRBV5-1
CASGLRGDSMTGELFF
TGCGCCAGCGGCCTCAGGGGGGACTCCATGACCGGGGAGCTGTTTTTT
>TRBD1|TRBJ2-1|.|TRBV12-5
CASGFGQGSYNEQFF
TGTGCTAGTGGTTTCGGACAGGGGTCCTACAATGAGCAGTTCTTC
>TRBD1|TRBJ1-2|.|TRBV7-9
CASSFRQGGGYTF
TGTGCCAGCAGCTTTCGACAGGGGGGCGGCTACACCTTC
>.|TRBJ1-2|.|TRBV7-3
CASSPRRSSADKEF
TGTGCCAGCAGCCCGAGGCGCAGTTCGGCAGATAAGGAATTC
>TRBD2|TRBJ2-1|.|TRBV9
CASSEGLAGYNEQFF
TGTGCCAGCAGCGAAGGACTAGCGGGTTACAATGAGCAGTTCTTC
>TRBD2|TRBJ2-7|.|TRBV14
CASSQHSRLAGIEQYF
TGTGCCAGCAGCCAACACTCTAGACTAGCGGGCATCGAGCAGTACTTC
>TRBD1|TRBJ2-2|.|TRBV2
CASRETGPNTGELFF
TGTGCCAGCAGGGAGACAGGGCCTAACACCGGGGAGCTGTTTTTT